Here is one T cell receptor (beta chain) with its context. Germline trimming cut 0 bases from V and 6 bases from J; bases unmatched to any gene: 3. Per the germline V gene, CDR1 is SGHRS and CDR2 is YFSETQ. The CDR3 has 14 residues. TCRdb reanalysed the RT-PCR reads using MiXCR and keeps one entry per CDR3 protein. The sample contains more than 550,000 distinct CDR3 sequences, 13% to 15% of which appear only once. Material for sequencing was memory CD4+ T cells from blood. This clonotype was obtained from a female donor in good health, serving as a healthy control. V usage is TRBV5-1 and J usage is TRBJ2-3; 8 bases are a match to TRBD2. The CDR3 loop reads CASSLAQREDTQYF. The CDR3 DNA is TGCGCCAGCAGCTTGGCCCAGCGGGAGGATACGCAGTATTTT.